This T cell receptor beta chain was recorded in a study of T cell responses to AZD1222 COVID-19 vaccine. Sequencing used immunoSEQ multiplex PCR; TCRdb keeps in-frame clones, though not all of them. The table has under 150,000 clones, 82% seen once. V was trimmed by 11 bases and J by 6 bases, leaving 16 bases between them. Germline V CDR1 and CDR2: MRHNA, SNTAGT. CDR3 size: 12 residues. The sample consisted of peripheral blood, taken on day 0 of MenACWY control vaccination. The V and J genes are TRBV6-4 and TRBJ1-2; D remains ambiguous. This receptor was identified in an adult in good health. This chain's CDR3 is CACRRVFDGYTF. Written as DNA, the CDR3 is TGTGCCTGTCGGAGGGTTTTTGATGGCTACACCTTC.